Below, 17 T cell receptor beta chains from the same sample are listed, as sequenced in a study of blood T cell repertoires in COVID-19. Profiling relied on immunoSEQ multiplex PCR, and the TCRdb table lists in-frame clones only, not all of them. This table has tens of thousands of clones, just over 85% appearing once. The sequencing sample was made of peripheral blood. These receptors originate from a woman aged 55-70 years with COVID-19, enrolled during active disease.

V and J are TRBV18 and TRBJ2-1, with TRBD1 matching over 12 bases. The CDR3 extends over 16 amino acids. The germline V gene encodes CDR1 KGHSH and CDR2 LQKENI. J was trimmed by 7 bases and V by 0 bases; bases with no gene match: 4. CDR3 sequence (DNA): TGTGCCAGCTCACCACCTGGGACAGGGGGCCGGAATGAGCAGTTCTTC. This encodes CASSPPGTGGRNEQFF.

The genes are TRBV28 and TRBJ2-1; no clear D. Germline V gene lookup returns CDR1 MDHEN and CDR2 SYDVKM. CDR3 length: 13 amino acids. Trimming took 2 bases from V and 4 from J, leaving 6 bases between them. The CDR3 DNA is TGTGCCAGCAGTTTAACCAGATACAATGAGCAGTTCTTC. Translated, it gives CASSLTRYNEQFF.

This chain joins TRBV10-3 and TRBJ2-5; D ambiguous. The length of the CDR3 is 13 residues. Per the germline V gene, CDR1 is ENHRY and CDR2 is SYGVKD. The germline V and J ends were trimmed by 3 bases and 2 bases, with 7 bases remaining between them. The CDR3: CAISDRRQETQYF. For the CDR3, the DNA is TGTGCCATCAGTGATCGCAGGCAAGAGACCCAGTACTTC.

The V gene is TRBV7-9, the J gene TRBJ2-7; 10 bases match TRBD1. This CDR3 is 15 amino acids long. Germline lookup yields CDR1 SEHNR and CDR2 FQNEAQ (reference sequence). V trimming: 5 bases; J trimming: 5 bases; junction bases outside the gene matches: 9. Written as DNA, the CDR3 is TGTGCCAGCAGCGAGAGGACAGGGGGTGTCGACGAGCAGTACTTC. Protein: CASSERTGGVDEQYF.

J is TRBJ1-1 and V is TRBV19; 7 bases line up with TRBD1. CDR3 size: 13 residues. CDR1 LNHDA and CDR2 SQIVND come from the germline V gene (reference sequence). V was pared by 6 bases and J by 2 bases, with 3 bases of the junction left unmatched. The chain's CDR3 is CASSGTVNTEAFF. The CDR3, as DNA: TGTGCCAGTAGCGGGACAGTTAACACTGAAGCTTTCTTT.

The chain has TRBV6-1 and TRBJ1-1, with 12 bases lining up with TRBD1. This CDR3 has 17 amino acids. V was pared by 0 bases and J by 3 bases, with 5 bases of the junction left unmatched. Looked up from germline, CDR1 is MNHNS and CDR2 is SASEGT. Here the CDR3 reads CASSEAGTGGWYTEAFF. The CDR3 coding sequence is TGTGCCAGCAGTGAAGCGGGGACAGGGGGCTGGTACACTGAAGCTTTCTTT.

The J gene is TRBJ2-3, the V gene TRBV4-1; 10 nucleotides align to TRBD2. The trim removed 5 bases at V and 5 bases at J, leaving 7 bases unmatched. The CDR3 totals 15 residues. Germline CDR1 MGHRA, CDR2 YSYEKL. CDR3 bases: TGCGCCAGCAGCGCACTAGCGGGGAGCTTAGATACGCAGTATTTT. Encoded protein: CASSALAGSLDTQYF.

The chain is built from TRBV4-2 and TRBJ1-4; TRBD1 aligns across 8 bases. CDR3 length: 18 amino acids. Looked up from germline, CDR1 is LGHNA and CDR2 is YNFKEQ. Germline trimming cut 1 base from V and 0 bases from J; bases unmatched to any gene: 7. The CDR3 DNA sequence: TGTGCCAGCAGCCAAGGGACAGGGTCAGGTGCAACTAATGAAAAACTGTTTTTT. This encodes CASSQGTGSGATNEKLFF.

This rearrangement joins TRBV30 to TRBJ1-2, with 9 bases aligning to TRBD1. The germline CDR1 and CDR2 sequences are GTSNPN and SVGIG (reference sequence). There are 14 residues in the CDR3. With 2 bases clipped from V and 8 bases from J, the junction kept 9 bases outside the gene matches. The CDR3 DNA sequence: TGTGCCTGGAGTCTGGGACAGGGCACGGGCGGCTACACCTTC. This codes for CAWSLGQGTGGYTF.

The chain links TRBV6-5 to TRBJ2-7; tentative D call: TRBD2 (7 bases). The CDR3 has 10 amino acids. Germline CDR1 MNHEY, CDR2 SVGAGI. The V end was cut by 9 bases, the J end by 7 bases, with 10 bases between. In nucleotides, the CDR3 is TGTGCCAGAGGGGGGGTAGAGCAGTACTTC. This gives the protein CARGGVEQYF.

The chain recombines TRBV10-3 with TRBJ1-2; D remains unclear. CDR3 length equals 14 residues. V was cut by 6 bases and J by 8 bases, with 19 bases left in between. Germline CDR1 and CDR2: ENHRY and SYGVKD. The chain's CDR3 is CAIRENDGVVGYTF. CDR3 sequence (DNA): TGTGCCATCAGAGAGAACGACGGGGTGGTCGGCTACACCTTC.

V and J are TRBV3-1 (or the pseudogene TRBV3-2) and TRBJ2-1; TRBD2 agrees at 10 bases. The junction had 14 bases not matched to a gene; V was cut back by 3 bases and J by 3 bases. Germline loops: CDR1 LGHDT, CDR2 YNNKEL (reference sequence). CDR3 length equals 19 residues. The CDR3 DNA follows: TGTGCCAGCAGCCACCCCGGGACTAGCGATCCCCTCGTCTACAATGAGCAGTTCTTC. Translated, it gives CASSHPGTSDPLVYNEQFF.

V gene TRBV7-9 combines with J gene TRBJ2-4, with 7 nucleotides matching TRBD2. The germline gives CDR1 SEHNR, CDR2 FQNEAQ (reference sequence). This CDR3 spans 15 amino acids. J lost 4 bases, V lost 2 bases, and 5 bases had no gene match. The CDR3 DNA reads as TGTGCCAGCAGCTTATCTGCGGGACTAAAAAACATTCAGTACTTC. Protein product: CASSLSAGLKNIQYF.

This clone showed up just a few times. The V call is TRBV2, the J call TRBJ1-4; TRBD1 aligns across 8 bases. Germline CDR1 reads SNHLY; CDR2 reads FYNNEI. The V segment lost 6 bases and the J segment 7 bases; nucleotides outside the gene matches: 13. CDR3 length: 16 amino acids. Here the CDR3 DNA reads TGTGCCAGCAGGGGGGGTGGACAGGGAGAAATTGAAAAACTGTTTTTT. Protein sequence: CASRGGGQGEIEKLFF. Full variable domain (outside the CDR3, taken from reference TRBV2 and TRBJ1-4): EPEVTQTPSHQVTQMGQEVILRCVPISNHLYFYWYRQILGQKVEFLVSFYNNEISEKSEIFDDQFSVERPDGSNFTLKIRSTKLEDSAMYFCASRGGGQGEIEKLFFGSGTQLSVL.

The chain joins TRBV29-1 to TRBJ1-5; D unresolved. Germline CDR1 SQVTM, CDR2 ANQGSEA. There are 12 residues in the CDR3. Trimming shortened V by 4 bases and J by 1 base, and 5 bases separated the two germline ends. This chain's CDR3 is CSVAESNQPQHF. CDR3 DNA sequence: TGCAGCGTTGCGGAGAGCAATCAGCCCCAGCATTTT.

The chain couples TRBV9 to TRBJ1-1; D not certain. The CDR3 loop spans 14 amino acids. Looked up from germline, CDR1 is SGDLS and CDR2 is YYNGEE. Trimming removed 0 bases from V and 6 bases from J, with 12 bases in between. CDR3 coding DNA: TGTGCCAGCAGCGTAGGAAGAAGCCCCTCTGAAGCTTTCTTT. This translates into CASSVGRSPSEAFF.

The rearrangement uses TRBV19 and TRBJ2-2, with 9 nucleotides matching TRBD1. CDR1 and CDR2 from the germline V gene are LNHDA and SQIVND (reference sequence). Trimming at V came to 7 bases and at J to 6 bases, leaving 12 bases not matched to a gene. This CDR3 spans 16 amino acids. The CDR3 sequence: CASTTGTGLFAGELFF. The CDR3 coding sequence is TGTGCCAGTACTACCGGGACAGGGTTATTCGCCGGGGAGCTGTTTTTT.